The next 10 T cell receptor beta chains were all read from a single sample in a study of PD-1 blockade in classical Hodgkin lymphoma. Clones were sequenced by immunoSEQ multiplex PCR, and TCRdb holds only the in-frame ones, with some missing. Of tens of thousands of clones listed, 85% to 95% were seen once; the top ten hold approximately 8%. All the patients suffered relapse after autologous stem cell transplantation, and brentuximab vedotin exposure differed. This sample comprised peripheral blood mononuclear cells (PBMCs), obtained at baseline. Receptor source: a human donor with classical Hodgkin lymphoma.

As to this clone: One end of the junction fails to match germline, which may point to a read error. The J gene is TRBJ2-1, the V gene TRBV2; TRBD2 agrees at 8 bases. From germline, CDR1 is SNHLY and CDR2 FYNNEI. This CDR3 spans 12 amino acids. CDR3 sequence: CAGSSGANEQFF. The CDR3 DNA is TGTGCCGGCAGTAGCGGGGCTAATGAGCAGTTCTTC.

A single count supports this clone. The V gene is TRBV27, the J gene TRBJ2-4; perhaps TRBD1 as D (6 bases). Trimming pared 4 bases from V and 0 bases from J, leaving 16 bases between. The CDR3 runs 17 residues. In germline, CDR1 is MNHEY, CDR2 SMNVEV (reference sequence). This CDR3 reads CASSSEQGNLAKNIQYF. Written as DNA, the CDR3 is TGTGCCAGCAGTTCCGAACAGGGAAACCTAGCCAAAAACATTCAGTACTTC.

The V call is TRBV4-1, the J call TRBJ1-3, with unresolved D. The CDR3 covers 17 residues. V lost 0 bases, J lost 0 bases, and 12 bases lay in between. Germline CDR1 is MGHRA and CDR2 is YSYEKL. CDR3 sequence (DNA): TGCGCCAGCAGCCAAGATCCAACCAGGTACTCTGGAAACACCATATATTTT. Encoded protein: CASSQDPTRYSGNTIYF.

The chain links TRBV6-5 to TRBJ2-5; a weak D match, TRBD1 (6 bases). V was trimmed by 6 bases and J by 5 bases, leaving 13 bases between them. The CDR3 sequence is 13 residues long. CDR1 and CDR2 from the germline V gene are MNHEY and SVGAGI. CDR3 protein: CASRRQVRETQYF. The CDR3 nucleotides are TGTGCCAGCAGAAGACAGGTGCGGGAGACCCAGTACTTC.

J is TRBJ1-1 and V is TRBV2; 7 nucleotides align to TRBD1. Germline V gene sequence: CDR1 SNHLY, CDR2 FYNNEI. After removal of 1 base from V and 1 base from J, the junction contained 9 bases not matched to a gene. This CDR3 has 17 residues. The CDR3 DNA reads as TGTGCCAGCAGTGAAGGAGAGCCGGGACAGAGGAACACTGAAGCTTTCTTT. As protein: CASSEGEPGQRNTEAFF.

The rearrangement joins TRBV7-9 to TRBJ2-2, with D hard to call. Germline CDR1 reads SEHNR; CDR2 reads FQNEAQ (reference sequence). The CDR3 spans 14 residues. Trimming removed 5 bases from V and 5 bases from J, with 12 bases in between. The CDR3, as DNA: TGTGCCAGCAGCCCGACGAAGGGAACCGGGGAGCTGTTTTTT. It yields the protein CASSPTKGTGELFF.

The chain is built from TRBV9 and TRBJ2-3; D is unclear. V lost 0 bases to trimming and J lost 2 bases, with 7 bases between them. Germline CDR1 is SGDLS and CDR2 is YYNGEE. CDR3 size: 14 residues. The DNA of the CDR3 is TGTGCCAGCAGCGTAGCTACTTCCACAGATACGCAGTATTTT. Encoded protein: CASSVATSTDTQYF. Full variable domain (remainder filled in from reference TRBV9 and TRBJ2-3): DSGVTQTPKHLITATGQRVTLRCSPRSGDLSVYWYQQSLDQGLQFLIQYYNGEERAKGNILERFSAQQFPDLHSELNLSSLELGDSALYFCASSVATSTDTQYFGPGTRLTVL.

The chain is built from TRBV7-2 and TRBJ2-1; 7 positions agree with TRBD1. V gave up 5 bases and J gave up 9 bases; unmatched junction bases: 7. The CDR3 has 13 residues. Germline V CDR1 and CDR2: SGHTA, FQGNSA. CDR3 in amino acids: CASSPRQGGEQFF. The DNA for the CDR3 is TGTGCCAGCAGCCCGCGACAGGGCGGTGAGCAGTTCTTC.

This rearrangement joins TRBV5-1 to TRBJ2-7, with 9 bases matching TRBD1. CDR1 is SGHRS, CDR2 YFSETQ, per germline. V shed 4 bases, J shed 1 base, and the junction held 3 bases outside the gene matches. This CDR3 comprises 14 residues. The CDR3 nucleotides are TGCGCCAGCAGCGGGGACAGGGTTTCCTACGAGCAGTACTTC. Protein sequence: CASSGDRVSYEQYF.

V is TRBV9 and J is TRBJ1-2; D possibly corresponds to TRBD1 (6 bases). Trimming shortened V by 1 base and J by 6 bases, and 16 bases separated the two germline ends. Germline V lookup: CDR1 SGDLS, CDR2 YYNGEE. The CDR3 has 15 residues. CDR3 nucleotide sequence: TGTGCCAGCAGCGTAAGGACGGACAGCATTGATGGCTACACCTTC. As protein: CASSVRTDSIDGYTF.